The 11 T cell receptor beta chains in this list originate from one sample, sequenced in a study of blood T cell repertoires in COVID-19. TCRdb's copy holds only in-frame clones and misses some; the assay was immunoSEQ multiplex PCR. The data contain 50,000 to 70,000 clones, around 77% of them singletons. Sequencing used peripheral blood. The receptors shown here come from a man in his 60s with acute or convalescent COVID-19.

The rearrangement joins TRBV15 to TRBJ1-5; D gene uncertain. Germline CDR1 reads LNHNV; CDR2 reads YYDKDF (reference sequence). V lost 1 base and J lost 7, with 11 bases in between. The CDR3 has 14 amino acids. The CDR3 DNA sequence: TGTGCCACCAGCAGAGTTAACATTTTACAGCCCCAGCATTTT. This encodes CATSRVNILQPQHF.

This clone has a handful of counts. The gene calls are TRBV6-1 and TRBJ2-7; D perhaps matches TRBD1 (5 bases). The CDR3 has 12 amino acids. Trimming left V 3 bases short and J 7 bases short, with 10 bases between. The germline gives CDR1 MNHNS, CDR2 SASEGT. The CDR3 loop is CASSDRKGEQYF. CDR3 in DNA: TGTGCCAGCAGTGACAGGAAGGGGGAGCAGTACTTC.

This chain links TRBV18 with TRBJ2-5; 9 bases align to TRBD1. Germline V gene data show CDR1 as KGHSH and CDR2 as LQKENI. The CDR3 covers 14 residues. The V gene end was trimmed by 2 bases and the J gene end by 5 bases; junction bases not matched to a gene: 3. CDR3 coding DNA: TGTGCCAGCTCACCAACACAGGGGGCCGAGACCCAGTACTTC. This sequence encodes CASSPTQGAETQYF. Full variable domain (rest looked up from reference TRBV18 and TRBJ2-5): NAGVMQNPRHLVRRRGQEARLRCSPMKGHSHVYWYRQLPEEGLKFMVYLQKENIIDESGMPKERFSAEFPKEGPSILRIQQVVRGDSAAYFCASSPTQGAETQYFGPGTRLLVL.

This clone was counted between two and nine times. Other DNA sequences in this specimen translate into the identical CDR3. The genes are TRBV2 and TRBJ1-1; the D is unclear. V dropped 4 bases and J dropped 3 bases, with 9 bases sitting between them. Germline V gives CDR1 SNHLY, CDR2 FYNNEI. The CDR3 loop spans 13 amino acids. This chain's CDR3 is CASSVGRDTEAFF. For the CDR3, the DNA is TGTGCCAGCAGTGTGGGGAGGGACACTGAAGCTTTCTTT.

A remark on this clone: At one boundary the junction diverges from the germline segment, which might be a read error. J is TRBJ2-2 and V is TRBV7-2; 9 bases match TRBD2. Germline CDR1 and CDR2: SGHTA and FQGNSA. The length of the CDR3 is 15 residues. The CDR3 sequence is CASSVAGAVTGELFF. CDR3 nucleotide sequence: TGTGCCAGCAGCGTAGCGGGGGCCGTCACCGGGGAGCTGTTTTTT.

This clone was counted only a few times. The chain recombines TRBV7-3 with TRBJ2-6; TRBD1 is a possible D gene (6 bases). In germline, CDR1 is SGHTA, CDR2 FQGTGA. The CDR3 has 17 amino acids. Deletions cut 2 bases from V and 0 bases from J, with 11 bases between. The CDR3 sequence: CASSLGQRTSGANVLTF. CDR3 nucleotides: TGTGCCAGCAGCTTAGGACAGAGGACCTCTGGGGCCAACGTCCTGACTTTC.

CDR3 region: CASSLSTGFNEKLFF. CDR3 sequence (DNA): TGTGCCAGCAGTTTATCCACAGGGTTTAATGAAAAACTGTTTTTT. This chain links TRBV27 with TRBJ1-4; tentatively, D is TRBD1 (6 bases). The CDR3 spans 15 residues. Germline CDR1 and CDR2: MNHEY and SMNVEV (reference sequence). The V end was cut by 0 bases, the J end by 4 bases, with 9 bases between.

V is TRBV28 and J is TRBJ1-1; 11 bases agree with TRBD1. With 2 bases clipped from V and 5 bases from J, the junction kept 4 bases outside the gene matches. Germline CDR1 and CDR2: MDHEN and SYDVKM. This CDR3 has 15 amino acids. CDR3 residues: CASSLPGTGGTEAFF. In nucleotides, the CDR3 is TGTGCCAGCAGTTTACCCGGGACAGGGGGTACTGAAGCTTTCTTT.

V usage is TRBV18 and J usage is TRBJ2-1; 10 positions agree with TRBD1. The J segment lost 6 bases and the V segment lost 8 bases, leaving 7 bases of the junction unmatched. Germline V gene sequence: CDR1 KGHSH, CDR2 LQKENI. There are 14 residues in the CDR3. The CDR3 is CASTGTGDGNEQFF. The DNA of the CDR3 is TGTGCCAGCACCGGGACAGGGGACGGCAATGAGCAGTTCTTC.

This clone was seen more than once but under ten times. This rearrangement joins TRBV27 to TRBJ2-7, with D possibly TRBD1 on 6 matching bases. The V gene's germline CDR1 is MNHEY and CDR2 SMNVEV (reference sequence). The CDR3 totals 16 residues. V lost 5 bases and J lost 0, with 17 bases in between. CDR3 amino acids: CASSPSPGHSSYEQYF. Written as DNA, the CDR3 is TGTGCCAGCAGTCCTTCCCCGGGACATTCCTCCTACGAGCAGTACTTC.

The V and J genes are TRBV7-9 and TRBJ1-1, with no clear D. CDR3 size: 14 residues. V lost 4 bases and J 1 base, leaving 10 bases between the germline ends. The germline gives CDR1 SEHNR, CDR2 FQNEAQ (reference sequence). In DNA, the CDR3 is TGTGCCAGCAGCTCGGAGACGGAGAACACTGAAGCTTTCTTT. Protein product: CASSSETENTEAFF. Full variable domain (rest looked up from reference TRBV7-9 and TRBJ1-1): DTGVSQNPRHKITKRGQNVTFRCDPISEHNRLYWYRQTLGQGPEFLTYFQNEAQLEKSRLLSDRFSAERPKGSFSTLEIQRTEQGDSAMYLCASSSETENTEAFFGQGTRLTVV.